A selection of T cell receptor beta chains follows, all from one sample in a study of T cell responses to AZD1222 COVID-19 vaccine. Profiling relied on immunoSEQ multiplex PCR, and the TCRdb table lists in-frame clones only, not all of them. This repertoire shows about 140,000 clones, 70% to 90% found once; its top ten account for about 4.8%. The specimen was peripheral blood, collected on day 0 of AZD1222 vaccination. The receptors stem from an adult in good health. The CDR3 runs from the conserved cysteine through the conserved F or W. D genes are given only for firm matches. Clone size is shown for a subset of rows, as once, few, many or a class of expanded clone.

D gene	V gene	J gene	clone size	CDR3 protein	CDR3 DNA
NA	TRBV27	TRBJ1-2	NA	CASSPTRASNYGYTF	TGTGCCAGCAGTCCAACTAGGGCCTCTAACTATGGCTACACCTTC
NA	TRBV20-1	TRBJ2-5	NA	CSALPLGTQYF	TGCAGTGCTCTCCCCCTTGGGACCCAGTACTTC
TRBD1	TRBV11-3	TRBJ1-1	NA	CASSFRTGLLETFF	TGTGCCAGCAGCTTCCGGACAGGGCTGCTTGAAACTTTCTTT
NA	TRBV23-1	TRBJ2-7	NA	CASSQSIRPPGVWEQYF	TGCGCCAGCAGTCAATCGATTAGACCCCCTGGGGTTTGGGAGCAGTACTTC
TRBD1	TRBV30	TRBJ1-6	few	CARGQGANSPLHF	TGTGCCCGGGGACAGGGTGCGAATTCACCCCTCCACTTT
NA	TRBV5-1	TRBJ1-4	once	CASSFTGEKLFF	TGCGCCAGCAGCTTTACAGGTGAAAAACTGTTTTTT
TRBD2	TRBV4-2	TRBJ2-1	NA	CASSSGEGDEQFF	TGTGCCAGCAGCTCGGGGGAGGGCGATGAGCAGTTCTTC
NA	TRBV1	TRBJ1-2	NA	CTSSLGPLGSSYTF	TGCACCAGCAGCCTGGGACCCTTGGGTTCCTCCTACACCTTC
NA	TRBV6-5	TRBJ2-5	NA	CATRTSTQETQYF	TGTGCCACACGGACTTCCACCCAAGAGACCCAGTACTTC
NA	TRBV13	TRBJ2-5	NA	CASSGPLGETQYF	TGTGCCAGCTCGGGACCCCTAGGAGAGACCCAGTACTTC
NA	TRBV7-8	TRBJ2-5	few	CASSLRRTQETQYF	TGTGCCAGCAGCTTGAGGCGGACTCAAGAGACCCAGTACTTC
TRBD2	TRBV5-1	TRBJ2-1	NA	CASSWTGLAGVDEQFF	TGCGCCAGCAGCTGGACGGGACTAGCGGGAGTTGATGAGCAGTTCTTC
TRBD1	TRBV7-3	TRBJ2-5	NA	CASSSRGRSFQETQYF	TGTGCCAGCAGCTCGAGGGGGCGAAGCTTCCAAGAGACCCAGTACTTC
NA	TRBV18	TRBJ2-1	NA	CASSPLQGVNEQFF	TGTGCCAGCTCACCACTTCAAGGGGTAAATGAGCAGTTCTTC
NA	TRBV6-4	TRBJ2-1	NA	CASSDGFNEQFF	TGTGCCAGCAGTGACGGGTTCAATGAGCAGTTCTTC
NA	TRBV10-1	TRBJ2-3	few	CASSSDYLTDTQYF	TGCGCCAGCAGTAGTGACTACCTCACAGATACGCAGTATTTT
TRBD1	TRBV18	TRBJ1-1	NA	CASSSLLQGAHENTEAFF	TGTGCCAGCTCATCCTTACTTCAGGGGGCGCATGAAAACACTGAAGCTTTCTTT
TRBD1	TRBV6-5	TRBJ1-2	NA	CASSYLPGGEVGYTF	TGTGCCAGCAGTTACTTACCAGGGGGCGAAGTTGGCTACACCTTC
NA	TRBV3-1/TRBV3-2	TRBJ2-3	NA	CASSPLGGVTDTQYF	TGTGCCAGCAGCCCGCTGGGGGGCGTTACAGATACGCAGTATTTT
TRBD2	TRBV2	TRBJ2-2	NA	CASRGGRELFF	TGTGCCAGCAGGGGGGGGAGGGAGCTGTTTTTT
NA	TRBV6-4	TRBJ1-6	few	CASSDRENSPLHF	TGTGCCAGCAGTGACAGGGAGAATTCACCCCTCCACTTT
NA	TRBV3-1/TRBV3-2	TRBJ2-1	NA	CASSQRSPWNHEQFF	TGTGCCAGCAGCCAAAGAAGCCCGTGGAATCATGAGCAGTTCTTC
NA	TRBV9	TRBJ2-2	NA	CASSAGSGELFF	TGTGCCAGCAGCGCAGGCTCCGGGGAGCTGTTTTTT
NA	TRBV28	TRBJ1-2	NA	CASSRDIYGYTF	TGTGCCAGCAGTCGGGATATCTATGGCTACACCTTC
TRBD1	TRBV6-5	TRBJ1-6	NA	CASSPDRVHNSPLHF	TGTGCCAGCAGCCCAGACAGGGTCCATAATTCACCCCTCCACTTT
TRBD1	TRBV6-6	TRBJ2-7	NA	CASSRIRGQGQTYEQYF	TGTGCCAGCAGCCGAATAAGGGGACAGGGACAGACCTACGAGCAGTACTTC
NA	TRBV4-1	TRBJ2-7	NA	CASSQAGSTYEQYF	TGCGCCAGCAGCCAAGCTGGTAGTACGTACGAGCAGTACTTC
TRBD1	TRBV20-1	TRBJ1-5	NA	CSASWGQGVNQPQHF	TGCAGTGCTAGTTGGGGACAGGGCGTCAATCAGCCCCAGCATTTT
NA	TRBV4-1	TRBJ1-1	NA	CASSQERKLNTEAFF	TGCGCCAGCAGCCAAGAGCGGAAGCTGAACACTGAAGCTTTCTTT
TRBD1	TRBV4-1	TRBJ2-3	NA	CASSQPGGQGYTDTQYF	TGCGCCAGCAGCCAACCCGGGGGACAGGGGTACACAGATACGCAGTATTTT
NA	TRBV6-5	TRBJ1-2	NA	CASTDVGAGYGYTF	TGTGCCAGCACCGATGTGGGGGCGGGCTATGGCTACACCTTC
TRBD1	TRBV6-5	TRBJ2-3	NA	CASSYSGGRSTDTQYF	TGTGCCAGCAGTTACTCAGGGGGCCGTAGCACAGATACGCAGTATTTT
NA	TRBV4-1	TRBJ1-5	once	CASSQGGQPQHF	TGCGCCAGCAGCCAAGGGGGTCAGCCCCAGCATTTT
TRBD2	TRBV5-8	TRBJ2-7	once	CASSPSPGRGTYEQYF	TGTGCCAGCAGCCCGAGTCCAGGGAGGGGAACCTACGAGCAGTACTTC
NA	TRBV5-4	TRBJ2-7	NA	CASSFQSYEQYF	TGTGCCAGCAGCTTCCAATCCTACGAGCAGTACTTC
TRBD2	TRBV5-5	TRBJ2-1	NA	CASSPTSGSVNEQFF	TGTGCCAGCAGCCCGACTAGCGGGAGCGTCAATGAGCAGTTCTTC
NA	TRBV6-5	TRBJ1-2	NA	CASRPSEGVYGYTF	TGTGCCAGCCGACCGAGTGAGGGAGTTTATGGCTACACCTTC
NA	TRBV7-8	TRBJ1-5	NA	CASSAVRSTSNQPQHF	TGTGCCAGCAGCGCCGTCAGATCTACCAGCAATCAGCCCCAGCATTTT
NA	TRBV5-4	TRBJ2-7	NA	CASSPRESYEQYF	TGTGCCAGCAGCCCTCGGGAGTCCTACGAGCAGTACTTC
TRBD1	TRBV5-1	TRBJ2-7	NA	CASSYGTGVREQYF	TGCGCCAGCAGCTACGGGACAGGGGTAAGAGAGCAGTACTTC
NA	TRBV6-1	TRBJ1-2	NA	CASSEDELSTYYGYTF	TGTGCCAGCAGTGAAGACGAGCTGAGCACATACTATGGCTACACCTTC
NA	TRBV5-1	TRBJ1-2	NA	CASSWGGGRNYGYTF	TGCGCCAGCAGCTGGGGTGGTGGACGGAACTATGGCTACACCTTC
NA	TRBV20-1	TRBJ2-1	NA	CSASGGRRSTEQFF	TGCAGTGCTAGTGGGGGCAGAAGGTCAACTGAGCAGTTCTTC
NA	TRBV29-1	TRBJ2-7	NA	CSVVGTLSYEQYF	TGCAGCGTTGTCGGGACCCTCTCCTACGAGCAGTACTTC
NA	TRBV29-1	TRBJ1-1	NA	CSVKAAGTEAFF	TGCAGCGTTAAAGCGGCGGGCACTGAAGCTTTCTTT
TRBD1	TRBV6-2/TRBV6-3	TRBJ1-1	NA	CASSYWEGATEAFF	TGTGCCAGCAGTTACTGGGAGGGGGCGACTGAAGCTTTCTTT
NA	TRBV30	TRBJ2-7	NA	CAWSDIGYEQYF	TGTGCCTGGAGCGATATAGGCTACGAGCAGTACTTC